The entry that follows covers one TCR beta chain sequence. The repertoire was sequenced with immunoSEQ multiplex PCR; TCRdb's copy has only in-frame clones and lacks some. The top ten clones hold approximately 0.92% of a sample with tens of thousands of clones, about 92% of them seen once. The data derive from a study of T cell clones after liver transplantation. J lost 8 bases, V lost 6 bases, and 7 bases had no gene match. Germline-derived CDR1 and CDR2 are LNHDA and SQIVND (reference sequence). This CDR3 region has 14 residues. The sequences come from CD4+ T cells from blood, collected less than 26 months after liver transplant. The chain joins TRBV19 to TRBJ2-1; 10 positions agree with TRBD1. The TCR sequence derives from a human patient who received a liver transplant. The graft donor may have given rise to some T cells. This CDR3 reads CASRRTGGFDEQFF. In DNA form, the CDR3 reads TGTGCCAGTAGACGGACAGGGGGTTTCGATGAGCAGTTCTTC.